The text below deals with one T cell receptor beta chain. Germline assignment: CDR1 MNHEY and CDR2 SVGAGI. With 4 bases clipped from V and 4 bases from J, the junction kept 9 bases outside the gene matches. The CDR3 runs 15 residues. The sample comes from a study of shared T cell receptors in the human thymus. Assay: immunoSEQ multiplex PCR; the TCRdb copy retains only in-frame clones and omits some. The sample lists 700,000 to 750,000 clones, approximately 83% occurring once. These data are also associated with another study on human thymus T cells. That report notes: Healthy Finnish infants having corrective surgery for congenital heart defects served as donors. The thymus was resected at corrective cardiac surgery.

The source of this sequence is a girl in the first two years of life with a congenital heart defect. The sample consisted of thymocytes. The chain combines TRBV6-5 with TRBJ1-2, with TRBD1 identical over 7 bases. For the CDR3, the DNA is TGTGCCAGCAGTTTGGGTCGAGGGACAGCCTATGGCTACACCTTC. Its translation: CASSLGRGTAYGYTF.